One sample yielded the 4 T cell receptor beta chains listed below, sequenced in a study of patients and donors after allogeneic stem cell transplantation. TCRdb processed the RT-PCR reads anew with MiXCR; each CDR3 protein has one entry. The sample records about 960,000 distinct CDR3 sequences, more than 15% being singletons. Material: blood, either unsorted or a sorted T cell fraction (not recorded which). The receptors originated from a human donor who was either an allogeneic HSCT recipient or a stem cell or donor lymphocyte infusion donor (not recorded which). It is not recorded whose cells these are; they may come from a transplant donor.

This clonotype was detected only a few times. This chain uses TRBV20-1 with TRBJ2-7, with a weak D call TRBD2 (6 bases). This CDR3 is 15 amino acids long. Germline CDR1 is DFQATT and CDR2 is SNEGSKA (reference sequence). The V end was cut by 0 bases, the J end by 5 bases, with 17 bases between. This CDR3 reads CSARDLKRGFDEQYF. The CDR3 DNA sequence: TGCAGTGCTAGAGATTTGAAACGGGGGTTCGACGAGCAGTACTTC.

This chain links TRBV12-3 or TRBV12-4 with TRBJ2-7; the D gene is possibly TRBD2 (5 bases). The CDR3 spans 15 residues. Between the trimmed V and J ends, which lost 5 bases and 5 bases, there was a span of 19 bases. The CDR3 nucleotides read TGTGCCAGCAGTGAATCTCGGGGAGAAGGAAACGAGCAGTACTTC. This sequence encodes CASSESRGEGNEQYF.

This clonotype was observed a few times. The CDR3 coding sequence is TGTGCCAGCAGCTTGGTGGGACAGCTCGAGACCCAGTACTTC. Residues: CASSLVGQLETQYF. The chain combines TRBV5-6 with TRBJ2-5; 7 nucleotides agree with TRBD1. The J segment lost 5 bases and the V segment lost 0 bases, leaving 4 bases of the junction unmatched. CDR3 size: 14 residues. Germline V gene data show CDR1 as SGHDT and CDR2 as YYEEEE.

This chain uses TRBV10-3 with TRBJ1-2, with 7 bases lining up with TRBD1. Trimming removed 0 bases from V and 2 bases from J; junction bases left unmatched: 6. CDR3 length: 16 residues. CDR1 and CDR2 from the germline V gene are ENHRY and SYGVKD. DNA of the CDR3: TGTGCCATCAGTGAGTCAGGGACAGCCGTGAACTATGGCTACACCTTC. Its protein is CAISESGTAVNYGYTF.